These 12 T cell receptor beta chains share one sample of origin, sequenced in a study of T cells in Graves' hyperthyroidism and ophthalmopathy (dated by TCRdb to between 2018 and 2020). Receptor amplification or capture employed multiplex PCR. Data came from an Illumina HiSeq 2000. The TCR beta CDR3 regions were amplified from the RNA transcripts. The first round of RT-PCR for the TCR CDR3 was performed with the HTBI primer set and the Qiagen OneStep RT-PCR kit. TCRdb passed the public sequencing reads through fastp at Q25 and MiXCR, retaining productive beta sequences. Duplicate CDR3 protein sequences are folded into a single record with the most common DNA and genes. This sample has hundreds of thousands of distinct CDR3 sequences in its table, and roughly 15% of those were observed once. Together, the top ten hold around 13% of the sample. Sequencing used blood. These TCRs come from a woman between 35 and 50 years old with Graves' hyperthyroidism.

This clonotype was seen a handful of times. The chain employs TRBV19 and TRBJ2-6; TRBD1 agrees at 7 bases. V shed 1 base, J shed 3 bases, and the junction held 9 bases outside the gene matches. Germline V gene lookup returns CDR1 LNHDA and CDR2 SQIVND (reference sequence). CDR3 length equals 18 residues. CDR3 sequence (DNA): TGTGCCAGTAGTATAGTAGGAGGCAGGGGGTTTGGGGCCAACGTCCTGACTTTC. Translated: CASSIVGGRGFGANVLTF.

This clonotype appeared many times. The chain joins TRBV20-1 to TRBJ2-1, with 10 bases aligning to TRBD1. Germline values: CDR1 DFQATT, CDR2 SNEGSKA (reference sequence). The CDR3 extends over 15 amino acids. V shed 3 bases and J 7 bases; nucleotides not matched to a gene: 9. The CDR3 region is CSASHRDRGLNEQFF. The CDR3 bases are TGCAGTGCTAGTCATCGGGACAGGGGCCTGAATGAGCAGTTCTTC.

As to this clonotype: Given the absence of the conserved phenylalanine or tryptophan at the CDR3 end, a read error is likely. This rearrangement joins TRBV12-3 or TRBV12-4 to TRBJ2-7; 8 bases are a match to TRBD1. The CDR3 covers 14 residues. V shed 5 bases, J shed 5 bases, and the junction held 8 bases outside the gene matches. CDR3 loop: CASSPRQGSHEQYL. Here the CDR3 DNA reads TGTGCCAGCAGTCCGAGACAGGGGAGTCACGAGCAGTACCTC.

This clonotype occurred many times. Here the CDR3 reads CASSYREGAYDEQYF. DNA for the CDR3: TGTGCCAGCAGTTACAGGGAAGGGGCGTATGACGAGCAGTACTTC. The chain recombines TRBV2 with TRBJ2-7; a possible D gene is TRBD1 (6 bases). V was shortened by 5 bases and J by 5 bases, with 19 bases between the two germline ends. This CDR3 has 15 amino acids. Per the germline V gene, CDR1 is SNHLY and CDR2 is FYNNEI.

Notes on this clonotype: A much larger clone differs by one base, so this may be a read error. The chain uses TRBV6-1 and TRBJ1-1; 8 nucleotides agree with TRBD1. The CDR3 is 14 residues long. J gave up 6 bases and V 7 bases, and 10 bases lay outside the gene matches. Germline lookup yields CDR1 MNHNS and CDR2 SASEGT. CDR3 loop: CASNDIPGQAEAFF. The CDR3 coding sequence is TGTGCCAGCAATGATATCCCGGGACAGGCTGAAGCTTTCTTT.

This clonotype was picked up many times. The chain carries TRBV3-1 and TRBJ2-1; the D gene could be TRBD1 or TRBD2 (5 bases each). From germline, CDR1 is LGHDT and CDR2 YNNKEL (reference sequence). CDR3 size: 14 residues. Trimming stripped 4 bases from V and 5 bases from J, with 12 bases between. For the CDR3, the DNA is TGTGCCAGCAGCCCCCCGGGACGCCACAATGAGCAGTTCTTC. This gives the protein CASSPPGRHNEQFF.

The chain employs TRBV14 and TRBJ2-4; 7 bases match TRBD1. Per germline, CDR1 SGHDN and CDR2 FVKESK. The CDR3 has 15 amino acids. After removal of 3 bases from V and 6 bases from J, the junction contained 8 bases not matched to a gene. CDR3 sequence (DNA): TGTGCCAGCAGCCACGACAGGGCGCGGGTAAACATTCAGTACTTC. Residues: CASSHDRARVNIQYF. The whole variable domain, remainder taken from reference TRBV14 and TRBJ2-4, is EAGVTQFPSHSVIEKGQTVTLRCDPISGHDNLYWYRRVMGKEIKFLLHFVKESKQDESGMPNNRFLAERTGGTYSTLKVQPAELEDSGVYFCASSHDRARVNIQYFGAGTRLSVL.

The chain is built from TRBV9 and TRBJ2-2; TRBD2 is a possible D gene (7 bases). The V end lost 3 bases, the J end lost 6 bases, and 15 bases lay between the germline ends. The CDR3 covers 15 residues. Germline CDR1 reads SGDLS; CDR2 reads YYNGEE. The chain's CDR3 is CASSGEGEGSGELFF. The CDR3 nucleotides are TGTGCCAGCAGCGGGGAGGGGGAGGGGTCCGGGGAGCTGTTTTTT.

The CDR3 DNA reads TGTGCCAGCAGCGCGTATACAGGGCAAGAGACCCAGTACTTC. Residues: CASSAYTGQETQYF. V gene TRBV9 combines with J gene TRBJ2-5; possible D gene TRBD1, 6 bases. Germline V gives CDR1 SGDLS, CDR2 YYNGEE. The CDR3 loop spans 14 amino acids. V gave up 3 bases and J gave up 2 bases, with 11 bases separating them.

This clonotype was observed many times. This chain joins TRBV24-1 and TRBJ2-5; TRBD2 aligns across 11 bases. The J segment lost 4 bases and the V segment lost 3 bases, leaving 9 bases of the junction unmatched. This CDR3 comprises 17 residues. The germline CDR1 and CDR2 sequences are KGHDR and SFDVKD. The CDR3 reads CATSDVGLAASRETQYF. For the CDR3, the DNA is TGTGCCACCAGTGATGTGGGACTAGCGGCTTCAAGAGAGACCCAGTACTTC.

This clonotype came up many times. The CDR3 bases are TGTGCCAGCAGTTACGGCAGCGAGGGGAAGGCTGAAGCTTTCTTT. It translates to CASSYGSEGKAEAFF. The V gene is TRBV6-6, the J gene TRBJ1-1; D is perhaps TRBD1 (5 bases). V was clipped by 2 bases and J by 6 bases, with 16 bases between them. Germline CDR1 MNHNY, CDR2 SVGAGI (reference sequence). There are 15 residues in the CDR3.

This clonotype has more than one count but fewer than ten. The chain couples TRBV27 to TRBJ2-1; 11 nucleotides match TRBD2. V was pared by 8 bases and J by 9 bases, with 9 bases of the junction left unmatched. Germline V gene data show CDR1 as MNHEY and CDR2 as SMNVEV (reference sequence). This CDR3 region has 14 residues. CDR3 sequence (DNA): TGTGCCAGCCGGAGGACTAGCGGGCGGAGTGAGCAGTTCTTC. It encodes CASRRTSGRSEQFF.